The next 21 T cell receptor beta chains were all read from a single sample in a study of cytomegalovirus exposure and HLA in healthy donors (dated by TCRdb to the late 2010s). The method behind the library was the immunoSEQ multiplex PCR assay. TCRdb carries this immuneACCESS record with in-frame sequences only. Its versions omit some clonotypes, under half of them owing to an unresolved V gene in the studies checked, with the rest unexplained. For this sample there are 150,000 or so clones; roughly 89% appear just once. The ten largest account for roughly 1.3% of the sample. Sequenced input: PBMCs. Receptors originate from a woman between 25 and 40 years old in good health and CMV-seronegative.

CDR3 sequence reads: CASSATLFAGVTGELFF. The CDR3 nucleotides read TGTGCCAGCAGCGCAACACTATTCGCGGGGGTTACCGGGGAGCTGTTTTTT. This chain connects TRBV9 to TRBJ2-2; TRBD2 aligns across 7 bases. Germline V gene sequence: CDR1 SGDLS, CDR2 YYNGEE. Losses at the gene ends were 3 bases for V and 5 bases for J; bases not matched to a gene: 13. This CDR3 has 17 amino acids.

This clone is a singleton in its sample. The chain links TRBV18 to TRBJ1-5, with D uncertain. This CDR3 comprises 15 residues. Germline CDR1 is KGHSH and CDR2 is LQKENI. V was clipped by 2 bases and J by 2 bases, with 10 bases between them. The CDR3 sequence is CASSPSGFGNQPQHF. The CDR3 nucleotides read TGTGCCAGCTCACCATCGGGTTTTGGCAATCAGCCCCAGCATTTT.

This rearrangement joins TRBV7-8 to TRBJ1-4, with 10 bases fitting TRBD1. This CDR3 is built from 15 residues. V shed 5 bases, J shed 11 bases, and the junction held 11 bases outside the gene matches. CDR1 is SGHVS, CDR2 FQNEAQ, per germline. The CDR3 is CASSPRDRGSEKLFF. The CDR3, as DNA: TGTGCCAGCAGCCCTCGGGACAGGGGATCCGAGAAACTGTTTTTT.

This clone was detected once. The chain couples TRBV18 to TRBJ2-2; D ambiguous. Germline CDR1 reads KGHSH; CDR2 reads LQKENI. The CDR3 is 12 amino acids. V was pared by 2 bases and J by 6 bases, with 4 bases between. The CDR3 bases are TGTGCCAGCTCACCAGTCGCCGGGGAGCTGTTTTTT. Amino acids: CASSPVAGELFF.

This chain joins TRBV6-5 and TRBJ1-1; TRBD1 matches at 8 bases. Germline loops: CDR1 MNHEY, CDR2 SVGAGI. The CDR3 is 14 amino acids. The trim removed 6 bases at V and 7 bases at J, leaving 10 bases unmatched. CDR3 bases: TGTGCCAGCAGCATCATGACAGGGGCCGTTGAAGCTTTCTTT. Protein product: CASSIMTGAVEAFF.

J is TRBJ1-3 and V is TRBV19; D uncertain. Per germline, CDR1 LNHDA and CDR2 SQIVND (reference sequence). Trimming pared 7 bases from V and 4 bases from J, leaving 8 bases between. The CDR3 is 12 residues long. CDR3 in DNA: TGTGCCAGTAATGGGAGGGGAAACACCATATATTTT. This gives the protein CASNGRGNTIYF.

V gene TRBV2 combines with J gene TRBJ2-7, with 9 bases matching TRBD1. With 8 bases clipped from V and 2 bases from J, the junction kept 7 bases outside the gene matches. The CDR3 is 14 residues long. Germline CDR1 is SNHLY and CDR2 is FYNNEI. CDR3: CASEGTGIPYEQYF. CDR3 nucleotide sequence: TGTGCCAGCGAAGGGACAGGGATCCCCTACGAGCAGTACTTC.

The gene calls are TRBV29-1 and TRBJ2-1; 8 nucleotides agree with TRBD1. The CDR3 is 15 amino acids. V dropped 0 bases and J dropped 9; count of bases not matched to a gene: 10. Germline CDR1 reads SQVTM; CDR2 reads ANQGSEA. The CDR3 DNA reads TGCAGCGTTGAAGAGGGCGGACAGGGTTTAAGTGAGCAGTTCTTC. This translates into CSVEEGGQGLSEQFF.

The chain carries TRBV6-4 and TRBJ2-5, with 12 bases identical to TRBD1. V lost 5 bases to trimming and J lost 5 bases; unmatched junction nucleotides: 6. Germline loops: CDR1 MRHNA, CDR2 SNTAGT. This CDR3 spans 15 amino acids. The CDR3 is CASSTGTGGEETQYF. For the CDR3, the DNA is TGTGCCAGCAGTACCGGGACAGGGGGCGAGGAGACCCAGTACTTC.

This sequence joins TRBV5-4 and TRBJ1-6, with a possible D match to TRBD1 (5 bases). CDR1 SGHNT and CDR2 YYREEE come from the germline V gene (reference sequence). The CDR3 has 13 amino acids. With 0 bases removed from V and 13 bases from J, the gap between germline ends came to 11 bases. The CDR3: CASSLDPKGPLHF. The CDR3 DNA reads TGTGCCAGCAGCTTGGACCCTAAGGGGCCCCTCCACTTT.

This clone was picked up one time. The J gene is TRBJ2-1, the V gene TRBV11-3, with D tentatively TRBD2 (7 bases). CDR3 length: 17 amino acids. V lost 2 bases, J lost 10 bases, and 24 bases lay in between. Germline CDR1 and CDR2: SGHNT and YENEEA. The CDR3 nucleotides are TGTGCCAGCAGCTTAAGGCTAGGGGGGGATCCTTATACCGAGCAGTTCTTC. It yields the protein CASSLRLGGDPYTEQFF.

The rearrangement links TRBV7-2 to TRBJ2-3, with 12 bases identical to TRBD2. Germline CDR1 is SGHTA and CDR2 is FQGNSA. The CDR3 consists of 18 residues. J gave up 8 bases and V 5 bases, and 17 bases lay outside the gene matches. The CDR3 region is CASSLQAGGLAGSGTQYF. The CDR3 coding sequence is TGTGCCAGCAGCCTCCAGGCAGGGGGACTAGCGGGTTCTGGTACGCAGTATTTT. The whole variable domain, filled in from reference TRBV7-2 and TRBJ2-3, reads GAGVSQSPSNKVTEKGKDVELRCDPISGHTALYWYRQSLGQGLEFLIYFQGNSAPDKSGLPSDRFSAERTGGSVSTLTIQRTQQEDSAVYLCASSLQAGGLAGSGTQYFGPGTRLTVL.

The chain recombines TRBV6-5 with TRBJ1-2; the match to TRBD1 covers 8 bases. The germline V gene encodes CDR1 MNHEY and CDR2 SVGAGI. V lost 4 bases and J lost 9; bases outside the gene matches: 13. The CDR3 has 15 residues. CDR3: CASSSWTGKRESYTF. The CDR3 coding sequence is TGTGCCAGCAGTTCTTGGACAGGGAAGAGAGAAAGCTACACCTTC.

CDR3 sequence reads: CASSERSSYNSPLHF. CDR3 DNA sequence: TGTGCCAGCAGTGAAAGGAGCTCCTATAATTCACCCCTCCACTTT. The gene calls are TRBV6-1 and TRBJ1-6, with unresolved D. Trimming took 2 bases from V and 0 from J, leaving 5 bases between them. Germline V lookup: CDR1 MNHNS, CDR2 SASEGT. This CDR3 comprises 15 residues.

V and J are TRBV27 and TRBJ1-2; possibly TRBD1 for D (5 bases). V was cut by 6 bases and J by 5 bases, with 10 bases left in between. The CDR3 has 12 residues. The germline V gene encodes CDR1 MNHEY and CDR2 SMNVEV (reference sequence). The CDR3 sequence: CASRGEGYGYTF. Written as DNA, the CDR3 is TGTGCCAGCAGGGGGGAGGGGTATGGCTACACCTTC.

The J gene is TRBJ2-3, the V gene TRBV7-6, with TRBD1 matching over 8 bases. The germline V gene has CDR1 SGHVS and CDR2 FNYEAQ. Trimming removed 0 bases from V and 5 bases from J; junction bases left unmatched: 7. CDR3 length: 16 amino acids. The CDR3 spells CASSLAPDRVEDTQYF. The CDR3 coding sequence is TGTGCCAGCAGCTTAGCACCGGACAGGGTCGAAGATACGCAGTATTTT.

This chain links TRBV6-6 with TRBJ1-5; tentatively, D is TRBD1 (6 bases). CDR3 length equals 13 residues. The V gene lost 7 bases and the J gene lost 5 bases, with 12 bases spanning the gap. CDR1 is MNHNY and CDR2 is SVGAGI in the germline V gene (reference sequence). As DNA, the CDR3 is TGTGCCAGCATGAGGCCAGGGGATCAGCCCCAGCATTTT. Translating it yields CASMRPGDQPQHF.

The rearrangement joins TRBV7-9 to TRBJ1-4; the match to TRBD1 covers 7 bases. The CDR3 runs 15 residues. The germline V gene has CDR1 SEHNR and CDR2 FQNEAQ (reference sequence). With 1 base clipped from V and 3 bases from J, the junction kept 2 bases outside the gene matches. This CDR3 reads CASSLEGAANEKLFF. CDR3 nucleotide sequence: TGTGCCAGCAGCTTAGAGGGGGCAGCTAATGAAAAACTGTTTTTT.

V gene TRBV27 combines with J gene TRBJ2-3; D is unclear. This CDR3 comprises 12 residues. CDR1 and CDR2 from the germline V gene are MNHEY and SMNVEV (reference sequence). V was pared by 8 bases and J by 8 bases, with 14 bases between. This CDR3 reads CASRQPPGTQYF. DNA of the CDR3: TGTGCCAGCCGGCAACCTCCGGGTACGCAGTATTTT.

The chain links TRBV7-2 to TRBJ1-1, with D hard to call. There are 12 residues in the CDR3. CDR1 and CDR2 (germline): SGHTA, FQGNSA. Trimming left V 7 bases short and J 4 bases short, with 10 bases between. The CDR3 is CASTYSITEAFF. The CDR3 DNA follows: TGTGCCAGCACCTACTCGATCACTGAAGCTTTCTTT.

The chain is built from TRBV4-1 and TRBJ2-7; D might be TRBD1 (7 bases). The CDR3 consists of 16 residues. The germline V gene has CDR1 MGHRA and CDR2 YSYEKL. Trimming stripped 5 bases from V and 3 bases from J, with 20 bases between. CDR3 sequence: CASSLARGAEGYEQYF. For the CDR3, the DNA is TGCGCCAGCAGCTTAGCCAGGGGGGCCGAGGGCTACGAGCAGTACTTC.